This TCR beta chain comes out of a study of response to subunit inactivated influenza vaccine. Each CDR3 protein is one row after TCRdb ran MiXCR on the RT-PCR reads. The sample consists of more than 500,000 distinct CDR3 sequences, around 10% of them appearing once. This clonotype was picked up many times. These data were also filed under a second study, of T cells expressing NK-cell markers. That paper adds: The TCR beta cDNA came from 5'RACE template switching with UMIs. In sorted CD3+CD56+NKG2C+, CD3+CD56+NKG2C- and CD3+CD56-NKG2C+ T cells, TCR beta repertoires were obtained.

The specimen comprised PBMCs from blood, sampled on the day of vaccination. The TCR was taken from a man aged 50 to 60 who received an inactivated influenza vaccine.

CDR3 sequence: CASSPPGRPLNTEAFF. CDR3 nucleotides: TGTGCCAGCTCACCACCGGGTCGCCCCCTCAACACTGAAGCTTTCTTT. J is TRBJ1-1 and V is TRBV18; D gene unclear. Germline V gene lookup returns CDR1 KGHSH and CDR2 LQKENI. V dropped 0 bases and J dropped 2 bases, with 13 bases sitting between them. This CDR3 comprises 16 residues.